Below, 5 T cell receptor beta chains from the same sample are listed, as sequenced in a study of T cell responses to AZD1222 COVID-19 vaccine. Method: immunoSEQ multiplex PCR; TCRdb's copy keeps in-frame clones and lacks some. The sample has 150,000 or so clones; around 90% are singletons. Sequenced material: peripheral blood, taken on day 0 of AZD1222 vaccination. These receptors were taken from an adult in good health.

V usage is TRBV14 and J usage is TRBJ2-1, with D possibly TRBD2 on 6 matching bases. The CDR3 consists of 15 residues. V lost 6 bases, J lost 0 bases, and 12 bases lay in between. Looked up from germline, CDR1 is SGHDN and CDR2 is FVKESK. The CDR3 reads CASSRIGGSYNEQFF. In nucleotides, the CDR3 is TGTGCCAGCAGTCGAATCGGGGGCTCCTACAATGAGCAGTTCTTC.

J is TRBJ1-5 and V is TRBV15, with 8 bases fitting TRBD1. Trimming removed 2 bases from V and 7 bases from J; junction bases left unmatched: 7. The CDR3 has 15 amino acids. In germline, CDR1 is LNHNV, CDR2 YYDKDF (reference sequence). CDR3 bases: TGTGCCACCAGCAGAACCCAGGACAGGGTGCAGCCCCAGCATTTT. It yields the protein CATSRTQDRVQPQHF.

CDR3 region: CASSYGRNTEAFF. Written as DNA, the CDR3 is TGTGCCAGCAGTTACGGAAGGAACACTGAAGCTTTCTTT. The rearrangement uses TRBV27 and TRBJ1-1; D gene unclear. Trimming took off 4 bases at V and 1 base at J, with 7 bases between the two ends. Per germline, CDR1 MNHEY and CDR2 SMNVEV (reference sequence). This CDR3 comprises 13 residues.

The V and J genes are TRBV11-2 and TRBJ1-1, with 8 bases identical to TRBD1. V trimming: 7 bases; J trimming: 4 bases; junction bases outside the gene matches: 20. This CDR3 region has 18 residues. Germline loops: CDR1 SGHAT, CDR2 FQNNGV. The CDR3 is CASIPQSEQGVRITEAFF. In nucleotides, the CDR3 is TGTGCCAGCATTCCTCAGTCTGAACAGGGGGTAAGGATCACTGAAGCTTTCTTT.

A single count supports this clone. The chain employs TRBV10-3 and TRBJ1-2; TRBD1 matches 10 bases. From germline, CDR1 is ENHRY and CDR2 SYGVKD. CDR3 length: 16 amino acids. With V trimmed by 10 bases and J by 5 bases, 16 bases remained unmatched. This chain's CDR3 is CATGVGPGTGDYGYTF. In DNA, the CDR3 is TGTGCCACCGGCGTGGGCCCCGGGACAGGGGATTATGGCTACACCTTC.